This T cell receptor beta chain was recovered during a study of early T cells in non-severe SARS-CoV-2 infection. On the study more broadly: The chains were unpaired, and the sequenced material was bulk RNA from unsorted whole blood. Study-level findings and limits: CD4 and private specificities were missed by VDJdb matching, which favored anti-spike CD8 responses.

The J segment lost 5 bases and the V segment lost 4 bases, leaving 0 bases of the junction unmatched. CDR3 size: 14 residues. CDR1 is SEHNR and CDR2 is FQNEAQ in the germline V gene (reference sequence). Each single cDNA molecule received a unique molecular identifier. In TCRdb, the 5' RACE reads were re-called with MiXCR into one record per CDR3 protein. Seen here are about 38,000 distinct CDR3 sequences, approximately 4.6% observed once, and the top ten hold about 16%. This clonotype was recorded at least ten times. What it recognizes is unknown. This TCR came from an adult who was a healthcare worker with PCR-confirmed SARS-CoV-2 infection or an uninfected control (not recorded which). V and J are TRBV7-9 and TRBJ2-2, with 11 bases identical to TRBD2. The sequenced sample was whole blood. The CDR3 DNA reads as TGTGCCAGCAGCTGGACTAGCGGGACCGGGGAGCTGTTTTTT. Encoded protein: CASSWTSGTGELFF.